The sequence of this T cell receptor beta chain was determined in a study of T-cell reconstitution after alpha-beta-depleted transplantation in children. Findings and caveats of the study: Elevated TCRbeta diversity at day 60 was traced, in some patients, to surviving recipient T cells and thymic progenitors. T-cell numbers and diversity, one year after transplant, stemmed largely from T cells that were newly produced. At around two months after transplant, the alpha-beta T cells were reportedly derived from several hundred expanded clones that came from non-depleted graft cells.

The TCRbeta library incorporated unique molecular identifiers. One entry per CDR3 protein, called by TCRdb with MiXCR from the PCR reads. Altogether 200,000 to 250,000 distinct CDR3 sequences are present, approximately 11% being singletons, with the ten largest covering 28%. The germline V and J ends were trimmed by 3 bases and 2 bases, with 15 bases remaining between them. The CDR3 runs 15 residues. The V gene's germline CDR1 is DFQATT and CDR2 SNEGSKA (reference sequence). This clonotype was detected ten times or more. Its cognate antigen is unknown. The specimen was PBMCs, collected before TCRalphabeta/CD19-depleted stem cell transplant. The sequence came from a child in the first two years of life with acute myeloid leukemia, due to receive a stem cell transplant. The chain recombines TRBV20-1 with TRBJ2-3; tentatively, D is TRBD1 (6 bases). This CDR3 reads CSARGAVAVTDTQYF. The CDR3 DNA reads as TGCAGTGCTAGGGGGGCAGTTGCGGTCACAGATACGCAGTATTTT.